Listed below are T cell receptor beta chains from one sample, sequenced in a study of human T cells and chemical hapten exposure. Using its own MiXCR run on the RACE reads, TCRdb lists one record per CDR3 protein. The repertoire holds some 50,000 distinct CDR3 sequences, 4.4% seen once, with approximately 5.5% in the top ten. Sequenced: whole blood. The receptors stem from a human donor in good health. Some clones in this sample may be carry-over from other donors' samples. The CDR3 runs from the conserved cysteine through the conserved F or W. D genes are given only for firm matches. A row's size may be missing; if present it is once, few, many or a size class.

j_call clone_size d_call v_call cdr3_nt cdr3_aa
TRBJ2-7 many TRBD1 TRBV7-2 TGTGCCAGCAGCTCGACAGGGAGCTACGAGCAGTACTTC CASSSTGSYEQYF
TRBJ2-3 many . TRBV20-1 TGCAGTGCTAGAGATTGGCCCCGAGACACAACGCAGTATTTT CSARDWPRDTTQYF
TRBJ2-7 few . TRBV29-1 TGCAGCGTTGGTGCCCGGGGAGACTCCTACGAGCAGTACTTC CSVGARGDSYEQYF
TRBJ1-5 many . TRBV2 TGTGCCAGCAGGCAGGCGATTTATAGCAATCAGCCCCAGCATTTT CASRQAIYSNQPQHF
TRBJ1-5 many . TRBV6-2/TRBV6-3 TGTGCCAGCAGTTTGAGTTTCGCGCATCAGCCCCAGCATTTT CASSLSFAHQPQHF
TRBJ1-1 . . TRBV6-1 TGTGCCAGCAGCCCTGTTGGGAACAGAGAAGCTTTCTTT CASSPVGNREAFF
TRBJ1-2 many . TRBV6-1 TGTGCCAGCAGTGAAGCACTCCACTATGGCTACACCTTC CASSEALHYGYTF
TRBJ2-3 few . TRBV16 TGTGCCAGCAGCCGTTGGGACATCCCAGATACGCAGTATTTT CASSRWDIPDTQYF
TRBJ2-1 many . TRBV11-2 TGTGCCAGCAGCCCCCGGGACCGGCAGTTCTTC CASSPRDRQFF
TRBJ2-3 many TRBD2 TRBV20-1 TGCAGTGCCCTAGCGGGAAGCACAGATACGCAGTATTTT CSALAGSTDTQYF
TRBJ2-1 few . TRBV11-1 TGTGCCAGCAGCTTAGCGAACTTGCGCTCCTACAATGAGCAGTTCTTC CASSLANLRSYNEQFF
TRBJ2-1 few TRBD2 TRBV15 TGTGCCACCGAAGCGGGACCTCGCAATGAGCAGTTCTTC CATEAGPRNEQFF
TRBJ2-7 many TRBD2 TRBV27 TGTGCCAGCAGTTTCCAGCGGGACCACTACGAGCAGTACTTC CASSFQRDHYEQYF
TRBJ2-3 many . TRBV29-1 TGCAGCGTTCTCCTGGGAGCAGATACGCAGTATTTT CSVLLGADTQYF
TRBJ2-7 many . TRBV20-1 TGCAGTGCCGAGGGGCAGAGGAGCTCCTACGAGCAGTACTTC CSAEGQRSSYEQYF
TRBJ2-6 many . TRBV29-1 TGCAGCGTTTCCGAGTCCAGTGGGTACTCTGGGGCCAACGTCCTGACTTTC CSVSESSGYSGANVLTF